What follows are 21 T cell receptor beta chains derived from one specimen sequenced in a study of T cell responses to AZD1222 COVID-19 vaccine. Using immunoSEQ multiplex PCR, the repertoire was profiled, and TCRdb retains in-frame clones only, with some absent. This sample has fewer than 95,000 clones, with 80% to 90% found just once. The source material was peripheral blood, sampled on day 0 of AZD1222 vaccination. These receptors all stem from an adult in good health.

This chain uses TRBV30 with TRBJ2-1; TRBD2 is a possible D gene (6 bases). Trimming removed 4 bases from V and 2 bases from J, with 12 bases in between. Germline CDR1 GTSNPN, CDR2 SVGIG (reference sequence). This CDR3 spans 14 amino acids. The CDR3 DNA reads TGTGCCTGGACGGGGGTAGGGGCCTACAATGAGCAGTTCTTC. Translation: CAWTGVGAYNEQFF.

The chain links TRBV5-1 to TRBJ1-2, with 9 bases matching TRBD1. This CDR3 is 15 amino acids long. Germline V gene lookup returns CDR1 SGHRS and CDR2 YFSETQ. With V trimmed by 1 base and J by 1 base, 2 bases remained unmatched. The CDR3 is CASSLRTGDNYGYTF. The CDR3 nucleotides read TGCGCCAGCAGCTTGAGGACAGGGGATAACTATGGCTACACCTTC.

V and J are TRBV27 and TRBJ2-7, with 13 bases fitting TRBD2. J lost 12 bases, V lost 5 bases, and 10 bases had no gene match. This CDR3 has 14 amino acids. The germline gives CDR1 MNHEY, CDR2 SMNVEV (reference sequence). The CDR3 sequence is CASSPQLAGGPGYF. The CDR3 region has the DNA TGTGCCAGCAGTCCCCAACTAGCGGGAGGGCCGGGGTACTTC.

The CDR3 DNA reads as TGTGCCATCAGTCCCCGGGCAGATCAGCCCCAGCATTTT. Its protein product is CAISPRADQPQHF. The chain joins TRBV10-3 to TRBJ1-5, with unresolved D. The CDR3 is made up of 13 amino acids. In germline, CDR1 is ENHRY, CDR2 SYGVKD. V was clipped by 5 bases and J by 5 bases, with 10 bases between them.

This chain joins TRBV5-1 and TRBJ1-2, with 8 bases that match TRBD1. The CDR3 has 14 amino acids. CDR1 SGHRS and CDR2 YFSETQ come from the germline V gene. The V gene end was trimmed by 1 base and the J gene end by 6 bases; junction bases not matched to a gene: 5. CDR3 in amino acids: CASSLTGQGHGYTF. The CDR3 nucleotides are TGCGCCAGCAGCTTGACAGGACAGGGTCATGGCTACACCTTC.

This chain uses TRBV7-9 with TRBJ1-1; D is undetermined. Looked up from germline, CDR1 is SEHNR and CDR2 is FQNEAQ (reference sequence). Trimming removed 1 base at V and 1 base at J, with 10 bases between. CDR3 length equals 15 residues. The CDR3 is CASSLGMNSNTEAFF. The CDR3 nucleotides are TGTGCCAGCAGCTTAGGGATGAACTCGAACACTGAAGCTTTCTTT.

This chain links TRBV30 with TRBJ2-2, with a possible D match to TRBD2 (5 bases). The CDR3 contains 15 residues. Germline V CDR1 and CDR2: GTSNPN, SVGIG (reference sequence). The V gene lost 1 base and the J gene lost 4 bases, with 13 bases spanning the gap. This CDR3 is CAWSAGLSGTGELFF. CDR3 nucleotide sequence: TGTGCCTGGAGTGCAGGCCTGAGCGGCACCGGGGAGCTGTTTTTT.

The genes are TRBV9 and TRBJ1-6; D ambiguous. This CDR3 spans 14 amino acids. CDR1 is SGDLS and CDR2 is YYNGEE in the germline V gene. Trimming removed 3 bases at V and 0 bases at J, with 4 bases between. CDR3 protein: CASSARSYNSPLHF. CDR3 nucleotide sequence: TGTGCCAGCAGCGCCCGCTCCTATAATTCACCCCTCCACTTT.

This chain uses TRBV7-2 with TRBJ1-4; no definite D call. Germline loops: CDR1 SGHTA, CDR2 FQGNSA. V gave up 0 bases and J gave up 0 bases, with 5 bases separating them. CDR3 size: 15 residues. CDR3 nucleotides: TGTGCCAGCAGCTTAGCTGGCGCAACTAATGAAAAACTGTTTTTT. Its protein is CASSLAGATNEKLFF.

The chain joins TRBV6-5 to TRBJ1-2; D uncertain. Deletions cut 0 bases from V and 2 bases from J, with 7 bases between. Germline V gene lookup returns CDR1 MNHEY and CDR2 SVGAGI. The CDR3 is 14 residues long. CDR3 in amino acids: CASSYSRLNYGYTF. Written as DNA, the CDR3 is TGTGCCAGCAGTTACTCGAGGCTGAACTATGGCTACACCTTC.

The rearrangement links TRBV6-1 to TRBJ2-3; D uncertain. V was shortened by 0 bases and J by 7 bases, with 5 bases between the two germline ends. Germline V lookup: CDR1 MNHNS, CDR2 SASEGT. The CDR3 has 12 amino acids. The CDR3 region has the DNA TGTGCCAGCAGTGAAGCTGTATATACGCAGTATTTT. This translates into CASSEAVYTQYF.

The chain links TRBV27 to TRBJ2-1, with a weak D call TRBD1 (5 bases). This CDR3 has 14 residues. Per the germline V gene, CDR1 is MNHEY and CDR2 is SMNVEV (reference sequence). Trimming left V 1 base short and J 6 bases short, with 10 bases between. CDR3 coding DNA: TGTGCCAGCAGTTTATTAGACAGCAGCAATGAGCAGTTCTTC. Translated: CASSLLDSSNEQFF.

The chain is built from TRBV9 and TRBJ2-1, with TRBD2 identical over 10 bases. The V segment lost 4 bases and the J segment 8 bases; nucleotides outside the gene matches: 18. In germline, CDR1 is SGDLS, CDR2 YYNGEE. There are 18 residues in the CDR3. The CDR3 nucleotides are TGTGCCAGCAGCCCCTCAGGGGCAGCGGGAGGGCCTTTAGATGAGCAGTTCTTC. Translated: CASSPSGAAGGPLDEQFF.

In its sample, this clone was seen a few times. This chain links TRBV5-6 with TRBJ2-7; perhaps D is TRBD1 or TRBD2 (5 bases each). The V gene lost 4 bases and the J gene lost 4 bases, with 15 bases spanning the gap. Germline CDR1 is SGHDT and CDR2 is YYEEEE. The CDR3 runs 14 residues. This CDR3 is CASSPGDGGYEQYF. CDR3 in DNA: TGTGCCAGCAGCCCCGGGGACGGCGGGTACGAGCAGTACTTC.

Here the CDR3 reads CASSLGEGPYEQYF. In DNA form, the CDR3 reads TGTGCCAGCAGCCTAGGGGAGGGGCCCTACGAGCAGTACTTC. This chain links TRBV11-3 with TRBJ2-7; 7 bases line up with TRBD2. V dropped 5 bases and J dropped 2; count of bases not matched to a gene: 6. The CDR3 runs to 14 residues. Germline V lookup: CDR1 SGHNT, CDR2 YENEEA. The full variable domain, with the rest looked up from reference TRBV11-3 and TRBJ2-7, is EAGVVQSPRYKIIEKKQPVAFWCNPISGHNTLYWYLQNLGQGPELLIRYENEEAVDDSQLPKDRFSAERLKGVDSTLKIQPAELGDSAVYLCASSLGEGPYEQYFGPGTRLTVT.

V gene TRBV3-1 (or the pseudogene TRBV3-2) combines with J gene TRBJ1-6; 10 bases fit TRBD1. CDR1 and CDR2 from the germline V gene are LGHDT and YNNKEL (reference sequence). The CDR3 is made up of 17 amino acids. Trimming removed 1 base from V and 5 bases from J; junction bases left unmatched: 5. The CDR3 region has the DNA TGTGCCAGCAGCCAAGTGGGACAGGGGTTCGATAATTCACCCCTCCACTTT. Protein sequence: CASSQVGQGFDNSPLHF.

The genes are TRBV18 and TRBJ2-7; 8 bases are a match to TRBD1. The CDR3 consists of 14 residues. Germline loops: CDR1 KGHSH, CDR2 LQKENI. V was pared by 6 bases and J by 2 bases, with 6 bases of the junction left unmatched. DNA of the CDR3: TGTGCCAGCTCCCAAGGGACAGGAACCTACGAGCAGTACTTC. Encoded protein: CASSQGTGTYEQYF.

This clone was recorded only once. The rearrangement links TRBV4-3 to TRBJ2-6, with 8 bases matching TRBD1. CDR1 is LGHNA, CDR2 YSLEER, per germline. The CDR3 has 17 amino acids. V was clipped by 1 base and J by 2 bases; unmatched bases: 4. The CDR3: CASSQVYRGAGANVLTF. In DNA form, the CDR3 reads TGCGCCAGCAGCCAAGTTTACAGGGGGGCTGGGGCCAACGTCCTGACTTTC.

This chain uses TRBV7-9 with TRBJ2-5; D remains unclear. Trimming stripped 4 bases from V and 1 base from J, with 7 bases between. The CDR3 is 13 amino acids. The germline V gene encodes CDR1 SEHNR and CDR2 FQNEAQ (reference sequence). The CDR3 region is CASSSDFQETQYF. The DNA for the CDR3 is TGTGCCAGCAGCTCCGACTTCCAAGAGACCCAGTACTTC.

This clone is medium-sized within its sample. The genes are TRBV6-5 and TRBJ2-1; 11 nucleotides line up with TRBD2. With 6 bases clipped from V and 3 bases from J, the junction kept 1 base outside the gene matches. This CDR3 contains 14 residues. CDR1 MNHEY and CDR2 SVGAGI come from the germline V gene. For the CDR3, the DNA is TGTGCCAGCAGACTAGCGGGAGACTACAATGAGCAGTTCTTC. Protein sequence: CASRLAGDYNEQFF.

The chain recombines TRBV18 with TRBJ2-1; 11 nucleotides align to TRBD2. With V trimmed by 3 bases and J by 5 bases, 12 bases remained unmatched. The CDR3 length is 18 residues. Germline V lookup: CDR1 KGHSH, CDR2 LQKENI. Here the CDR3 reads CASSPWRLLAGEHNEQFF. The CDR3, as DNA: TGTGCCAGCTCACCTTGGAGGCTACTAGCGGGGGAACACAATGAGCAGTTCTTC. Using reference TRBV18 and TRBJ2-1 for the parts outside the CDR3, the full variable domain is NAGVMQNPRHLVRRRGQEARLRCSPMKGHSHVYWYRQLPEEGLKFMVYLQKENIIDESGMPKERFSAEFPKEGPSILRIQQVVRGDSAAYFCASSPWRLLAGEHNEQFFGPGTRLTVL.